Below, 15 T cell receptor beta chains from the same sample are listed, as sequenced in a study of CD8+ T cells in alopecia areata. Treatment indicated: oral pan-JAK inhibitor, 5-10 mg twice daily. RNA was extracted and reverse transcribed into cDNA as the sequencing template. The protocol was immunoSEQ multiplex PCR, while the TCRdb copy is restricted to in-frame clones and leaves out a portion. Of under 200,000 clones in the sample, 60% to 75% were seen once. The source material was CD4+ T cells sorted from blood, sampled at week 24, from a patient treated with tofacitinib. The receptors shown here come from a human donor with alopecia areata.

The chain joins TRBV10-3 to TRBJ2-7; D is ambiguous. The CDR3 runs to 12 residues. The germline V gene has CDR1 ENHRY and CDR2 SYGVKD. The V and J ends lost 4 bases and 3 bases respectively, with 7 bases between them. In DNA form, the CDR3 reads TGTGCCATCAGTGCCGAGAGCTACGAGCAGTACTTC. This encodes CAISAESYEQYF.

V gene TRBV5-1 combines with J gene TRBJ2-5; D is uncertain. The CDR3 covers 13 residues. The V end lost 0 bases, the J end lost 4 bases, and 7 bases lay between the germline ends. The germline V gene has CDR1 SGHRS and CDR2 YFSETQ. In nucleotides, the CDR3 is TGCGCCAGCAGCTTGGGGTCGCGAGAGACCCAGTACTTC. It codes for CASSLGSRETQYF.

The chain is built from TRBV7-9 and TRBJ2-1, with D perhaps matching TRBD1 (5 bases). V was clipped by 5 bases and J by 3 bases, with 8 bases between them. The CDR3 is 13 amino acids. Germline V lookup: CDR1 SEHNR, CDR2 FQNEAQ (reference sequence). CDR3: CASSPRDYNEQFF. DNA for the CDR3: TGTGCCAGCAGCCCCAGGGACTACAATGAGCAGTTCTTC.

The CDR3 coding sequence is TGTGCCAGCACCGAGAGGAATTATGAAAAACTGTTTTTT. Translated: CASTERNYEKLFF. This chain uses TRBV7-9 with TRBJ1-4; the D is unclear. Looked up from germline, CDR1 is SEHNR and CDR2 is FQNEAQ (reference sequence). The V gene lost 7 bases and the J gene lost 6 bases, with 12 bases spanning the gap. The CDR3 has 13 residues.

The chain couples TRBV6-5 to TRBJ1-5; tentative D call: TRBD1 (5 bases). The CDR3 totals 14 residues. The germline V gene has CDR1 MNHEY and CDR2 SVGAGI. V was cut by 6 bases and J by 4 bases, with 13 bases left in between. The DNA for the CDR3 is TGTGCCAGCAGGACCGGGGGGGGAAATCAGCCCCAGCATTTT. Amino acids: CASRTGGGNQPQHF.

V is TRBV5-6 and J is TRBJ2-1; TRBD1 aligns across 9 bases. Germline V lookup: CDR1 SGHDT, CDR2 YYEEEE. V lost 3 bases, J lost 6 bases, and 10 bases stayed unmatched. The CDR3 has 16 amino acids. CDR3 loop: CASSSKTGGAFNEQFF. The CDR3 region has the DNA TGTGCCAGCAGCTCGAAAACAGGGGGCGCGTTCAATGAGCAGTTCTTC. The full variable domain, its missing parts supplied by reference TRBV5-6 and TRBJ2-1, is DAGVTQSPTHLIKTRGQQVTLRCSPKSGHDTVSWYQQALGQGPQFIFQYYEEEERQRGNFPDRFSGHQFPNYSSELNVNALLLGDSALYLCASSSKTGGAFNEQFFGPGTRLTVL.

The CDR3 DNA sequence: TGTGCCTGGAGTCGGGACAATGCCTACGAGCAGTACTTC. Translating gives CAWSRDNAYEQYF. The chain links TRBV30 to TRBJ2-7; TRBD1 might be the D (6 bases). CDR1 and CDR2 (germline): GTSNPN, SVGIG (reference sequence). This CDR3 has 13 amino acids. V lost 2 bases and J 2 bases, leaving 10 bases between the germline ends.

The V and J genes are TRBV7-9 and TRBJ1-5, with 9 nucleotides matching TRBD1. CDR1 is SEHNR and CDR2 is FQNEAQ in the germline V gene (reference sequence). This CDR3 has 15 amino acids. J lost 6 bases, V lost 5 bases, and 8 bases had no gene match. Here the CDR3 DNA reads TGTGCCAGCAGCGCTGGGACAGGGTTGAGTCAGCCCCAGCATTTT. Amino acid sequence: CASSAGTGLSQPQHF.

V gene TRBV6-1 combines with J gene TRBJ1-1, with D uncertain. CDR1 is MNHNS, CDR2 SASEGT, per germline. The length of the CDR3 is 13 residues. The V end was cut by 0 bases, the J end by 5 bases, with 7 bases between. DNA of the CDR3: TGTGCCAGCAGTGAAGCAGCTGATACTGAAGCTTTCTTT. Amino acids: CASSEAADTEAFF.

Of note for this clone: Distinct nucleotide sequences in the sample also encode this CDR3. The chain carries TRBV20-1 and TRBJ2-7; the D gene is possibly TRBD1 (5 bases). The CDR3 covers 11 residues. CDR1 DFQATT and CDR2 SNEGSKA come from the germline V gene (reference sequence). Deletions cut 6 bases from V and 4 bases from J, with 10 bases between. CDR3 in amino acids: CSARVGYEQYF. For the CDR3, the DNA is TGCAGTGCCAGGGTGGGGTACGAGCAGTACTTC.

V gene TRBV29-1 combines with J gene TRBJ2-7; D could derive from TRBD1 or TRBD2 (5 bases each). V lost 4 bases and J lost 6, with 13 bases in between. The CDR3 sequence is 12 residues long. CDR1 is SQVTM and CDR2 is ANQGSEA in the germline V gene. This chain's CDR3 is CSVGLGTGEQYF. The CDR3 bases are TGCAGCGTTGGGTTGGGGACCGGCGAGCAGTACTTC.

This clone came up a few times. The rearrangement links TRBV9 to TRBJ1-2, with D possibly being TRBD1 (6 bases). In germline, CDR1 is SGDLS, CDR2 YYNGEE. Trimming took 0 bases from V and 8 from J, leaving 14 bases between them. The CDR3 loop spans 14 amino acids. The CDR3 DNA is TGTGCCAGCAGCGTAGATCCGGGGGCTCGGGGCTACACCTTC. Its translation: CASSVDPGARGYTF.

This clone was observed a few times. The V and J genes are TRBV20-1 and TRBJ2-5, with no clear D. Germline CDR1 DFQATT, CDR2 SNEGSKA (reference sequence). The CDR3 contains 11 residues. V was cut by 1 base and J by 5 bases, with 5 bases left in between. CDR3 in DNA: TGCAGTGCTAGAGTCATTGAGACCCAGTACTTC. Protein product: CSARVIETQYF.

The chain joins TRBV7-9 to TRBJ1-2, with no clear D. Germline CDR1 and CDR2: SEHNR and FQNEAQ (reference sequence). There are 14 residues in the CDR3. The ends were cut back, 5 bases at V and 1 base at J, with 11 bases in the middle. CDR3 loop: CASSHLGINYGYTF. CDR3 sequence (DNA): TGTGCCAGCAGCCATCTAGGGATTAACTATGGCTACACCTTC.

The chain is built from TRBV20-1 and TRBJ2-5; tentatively, D is TRBD1 (6 bases). Germline V gene sequence: CDR1 DFQATT, CDR2 SNEGSKA (reference sequence). V lost 4 bases to trimming and J lost 14 bases, with 17 bases between them. There are 11 residues in the CDR3. The CDR3: CSAIRDMGIYF. In nucleotides, the CDR3 is TGCAGTGCTATCCGGGACATGGGCATATACTTC.